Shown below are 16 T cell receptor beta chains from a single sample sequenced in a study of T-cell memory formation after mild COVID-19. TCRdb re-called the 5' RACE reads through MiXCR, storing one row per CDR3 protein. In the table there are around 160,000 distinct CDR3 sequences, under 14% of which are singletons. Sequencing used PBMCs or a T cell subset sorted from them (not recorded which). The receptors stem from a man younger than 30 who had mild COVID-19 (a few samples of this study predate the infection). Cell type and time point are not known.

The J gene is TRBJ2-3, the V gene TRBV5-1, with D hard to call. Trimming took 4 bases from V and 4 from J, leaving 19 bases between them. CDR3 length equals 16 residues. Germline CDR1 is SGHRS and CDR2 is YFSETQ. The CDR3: CASSQGLDRLADTQYF. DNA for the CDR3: TGCGCCAGCAGCCAAGGCCTAGATCGTCTCGCAGATACGCAGTATTTT.

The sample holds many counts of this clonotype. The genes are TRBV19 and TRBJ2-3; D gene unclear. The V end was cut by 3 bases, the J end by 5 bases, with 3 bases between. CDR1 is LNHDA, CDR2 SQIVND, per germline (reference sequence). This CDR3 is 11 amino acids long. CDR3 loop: CASSIGDTQYF. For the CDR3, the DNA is TGTGCCAGTAGTATTGGAGATACGCAGTATTTT.

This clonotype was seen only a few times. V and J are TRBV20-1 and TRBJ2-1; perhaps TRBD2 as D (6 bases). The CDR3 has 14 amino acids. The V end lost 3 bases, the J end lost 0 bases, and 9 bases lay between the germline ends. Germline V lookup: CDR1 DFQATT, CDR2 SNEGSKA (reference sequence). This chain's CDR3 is CSASPGSSYNEQFF. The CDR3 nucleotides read TGCAGTGCTAGTCCCGGGAGCTCCTACAATGAGCAGTTCTTC.

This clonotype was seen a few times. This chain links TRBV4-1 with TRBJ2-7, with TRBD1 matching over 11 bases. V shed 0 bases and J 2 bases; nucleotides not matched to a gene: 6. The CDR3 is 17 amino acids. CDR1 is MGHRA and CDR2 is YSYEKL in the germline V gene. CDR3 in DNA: TGCGCCAGCAGCCAAGATCGAGGGACAGGGGGAACCTACGAGCAGTACGTC. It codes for CASSQDRGTGGTYEQYV.

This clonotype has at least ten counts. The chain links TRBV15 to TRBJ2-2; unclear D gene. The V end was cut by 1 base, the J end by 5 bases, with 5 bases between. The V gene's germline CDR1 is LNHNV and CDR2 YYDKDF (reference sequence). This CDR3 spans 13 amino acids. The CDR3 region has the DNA TGTGCCACCAGCAGAGGGGTAACCGGGGAGCTGTTTTTT. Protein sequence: CATSRGVTGELFF.

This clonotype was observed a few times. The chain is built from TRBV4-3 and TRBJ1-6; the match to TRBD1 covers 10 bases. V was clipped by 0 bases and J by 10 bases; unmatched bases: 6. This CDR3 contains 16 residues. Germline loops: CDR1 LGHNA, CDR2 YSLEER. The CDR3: CASSQEPGTGVSPLHF. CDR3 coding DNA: TGCGCCAGCAGCCAAGAGCCCGGGACAGGGGTATCACCCCTCCACTTT.

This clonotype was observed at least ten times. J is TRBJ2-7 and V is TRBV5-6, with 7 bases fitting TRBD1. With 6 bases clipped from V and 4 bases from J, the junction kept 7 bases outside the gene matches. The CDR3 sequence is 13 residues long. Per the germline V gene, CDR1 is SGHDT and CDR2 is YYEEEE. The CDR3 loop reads CASTDRAVYEQYF. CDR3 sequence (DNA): TGTGCCAGCACCGACAGGGCGGTTTACGAGCAGTACTTC.

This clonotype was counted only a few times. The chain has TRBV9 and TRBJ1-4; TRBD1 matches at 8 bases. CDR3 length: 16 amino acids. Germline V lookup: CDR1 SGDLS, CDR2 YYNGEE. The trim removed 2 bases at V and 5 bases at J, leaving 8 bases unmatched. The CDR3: CASSVSGQGGNEKLFF. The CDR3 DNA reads TGTGCCAGCAGCGTTTCTGGACAGGGAGGAAATGAAAAACTGTTTTTT.

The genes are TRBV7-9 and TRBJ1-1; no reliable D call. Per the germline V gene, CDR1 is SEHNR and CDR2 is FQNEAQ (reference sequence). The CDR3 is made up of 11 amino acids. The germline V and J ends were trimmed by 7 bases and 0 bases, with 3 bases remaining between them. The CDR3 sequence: CASTLNTEAFF. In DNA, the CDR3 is TGTGCCAGCACCCTGAACACTGAAGCTTTCTTT.

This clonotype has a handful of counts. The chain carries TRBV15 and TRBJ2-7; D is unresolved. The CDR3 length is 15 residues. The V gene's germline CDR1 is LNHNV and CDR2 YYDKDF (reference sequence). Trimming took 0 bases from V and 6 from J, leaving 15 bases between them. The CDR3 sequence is CATSRDKRMRFEQYF. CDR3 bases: TGTGCCACCAGCAGAGATAAGAGGATGCGATTCGAGCAGTACTTC.

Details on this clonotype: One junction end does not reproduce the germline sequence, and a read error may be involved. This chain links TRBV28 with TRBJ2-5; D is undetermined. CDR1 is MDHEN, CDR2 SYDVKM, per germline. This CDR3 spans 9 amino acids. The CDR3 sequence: CATGRFPFF. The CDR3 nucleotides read TGTGCCACCGGACGGTTCCCTTTCTTC.

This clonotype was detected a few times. CDR3 in DNA: TGTGCCAGCAGTTCGCACAGGGTACTGACTGAAGCTTTCTTT. Residues: CASSSHRVLTEAFF. The gene calls are TRBV12-3 or TRBV12-4 and TRBJ1-1, with a weak D call TRBD1 (6 bases). This CDR3 contains 14 residues. V was pared by 4 bases and J by 5 bases, with 14 bases between.

Written as DNA, the CDR3 is TGTGCCAGCAGAGCCCTTGAAGTGGGGTCTGAGCAGTTCTTC. Translating it yields CASRALEVGSEQFF. The chain has TRBV2 and TRBJ2-1; D is unresolved. Trimming cost V 6 bases and J 9 bases, with 18 bases left between them. Per germline, CDR1 SNHLY and CDR2 FYNNEI. The CDR3 has 14 residues.

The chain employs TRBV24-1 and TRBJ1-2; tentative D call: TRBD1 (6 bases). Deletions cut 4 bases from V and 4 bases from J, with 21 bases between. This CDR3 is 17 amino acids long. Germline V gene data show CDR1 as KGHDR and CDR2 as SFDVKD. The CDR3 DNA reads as TGTGCCACCAGTGACCGGGGACATTCCGACGGCAGCTATGGCTACACCTTC. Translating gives CATSDRGHSDGSYGYTF.

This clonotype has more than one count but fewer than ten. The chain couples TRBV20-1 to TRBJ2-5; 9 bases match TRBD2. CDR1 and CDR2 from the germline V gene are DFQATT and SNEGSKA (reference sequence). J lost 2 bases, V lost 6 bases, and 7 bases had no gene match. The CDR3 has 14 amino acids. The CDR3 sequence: CSAEAGGTQETQYF. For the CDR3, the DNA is TGCAGTGCGGAAGCGGGGGGCACGCAAGAGACCCAGTACTTC.

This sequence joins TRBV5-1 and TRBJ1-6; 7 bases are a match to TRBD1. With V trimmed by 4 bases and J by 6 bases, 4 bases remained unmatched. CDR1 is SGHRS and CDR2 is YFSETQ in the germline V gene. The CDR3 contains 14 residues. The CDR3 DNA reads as TGCGCCAGCAGCCAGGGACAGTTTAATTCACCCCTCCACTTT. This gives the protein CASSQGQFNSPLHF. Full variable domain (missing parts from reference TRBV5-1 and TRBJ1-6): KAGVTQTPRYLIKTRGQQVTLSCSPISGHRSVSWYQQTPGQGLQFLFEYFSETQRNKGNFPGRFSGRQFSNSRSEMNVSTLELGDSALYLCASSQGQFNSPLHFGNGTRLTVT.